The clone carrying this T cell receptor (beta chain) occurred a few times. 13 Jbeta primers and 60 Vbeta primers were used for the PCR. The table came from immunoSEQ multiplex PCR; TCRdb's copy has only in-frame clones and leaves some out. Of about 120,000 clones in the sample, around three quarters were seen once. The sample originates from a study of cytomegalovirus exposure and HLA in healthy donors. The CDR3 is made up of 14 amino acids. Trimming cost V 3 bases and J 5 bases, with 14 bases left between them. The V gene's germline CDR1 is MNHNS and CDR2 SASEGT. The chain links TRBV6-1 to TRBJ2-7, with TRBD1 as a possible D gene (5 bases). The receptor was isolated from a man in his late teens or twenties in good health and CMV-seropositive. Sequenced sample: PBMCs. DNA for the CDR3: TGTGCCAGCAGTGAGGGCCCAGGGTCGGACGAGCAGTACTTC. Amino acids: CASSEGPGSDEQYF.